This T cell receptor (beta chain) was found in a study of T cell repertoires in aging, cancer and after chemotherapy. On the study more broadly: Paired samples before and after chemotherapy came from chronic lymphocytic leukemia patients on fludarabine- or bendamustine-based regimens. The whole study produced a dataset of around 8.4 million TCR reads.

Multiplex touch-down PCR with TRB-A/B primers amplified rearranged V-D-J TRB sequences. TCRdb reprocessed the multiplex PCR reads via MiXCR and lists one record per CDR3 protein. The top ten hold around 20% of the sample, which has roughly 3,200 distinct CDR3 sequences, about 20% seen once. This clonotype was found a few times. TCR beta rearrangements were amplified from peripheral blood genomic DNA. The sequence was collected from a human donor with a blood cancer. Sequencing was carried out using blood.

CDR3 loop: CASSESTDRDNEQFF. CDR3 bases: TGCGCCAGCAGTGAGTCGACGGACAGGGACAATGAGCAGTTCTTC. V is TRBV10-1 and J is TRBJ2-1, with 8 bases lining up with TRBD1. The CDR3 extends over 15 amino acids. Trimming took 0 bases from V and 5 from J; bases not matched to a gene: 3. From germline, CDR1 is WNHNN and CDR2 SYGVQD (reference sequence).